This T cell receptor (beta chain) appears in the sequencing data of a study of cytomegalovirus exposure and HLA in healthy donors (dated by TCRdb to the late 2010s). Study-level background: According to an earlier analysis of a few hundred of the donors, about 179 million T cells yielded 95 million to 140 million unique TCR beta sequences and about 300 Gb of sequence data. An early release covering 550 to 700 HLA-typed donors comprised around 300 gigabases of sequencing data and tens of millions of unique TCR sequences. Of the roughly 400 genotyped donors, over 70% fell in the genetic ancestry cluster associated with self-reported Caucasian donors. The aim of the study was to test whether cataloging public T cell receptors could identify signatures of past pathogen exposure. The T cell repertoires of several hundred subjects were profiled by immunosequencing and related to cytomegalovirus serostatus. In addition to the first cohort of 666 subjects, a separate validation cohort of under 150 different subjects was used. High-throughput TCR immunosequencing, statistical association of individual TCRs with disease status, and machine learning were combined to predict cytomegalovirus infection status. In a later analysis, previously published TCR beta repertoires from 550 to 700 donors were re-analyzed and high-resolution HLA genotyping was added so that TCR occurrence patterns could be studied. Rather than drawing on any new phenotypic data, the later analysis identified candidate immune exposures from TCR beta sequences and the way those sequences occurred across donors. An earlier analysis of fewer than 700 of the donors applied high-throughput TCR beta sequencing to assess whether each TCR beta V gene segment acted as functional or pseudogenic. Donor age, sex, ethnicity and CMV serostatus were collected together with the repertoire data. Genome-wide SNP genotypes for about three fifths of the roughly 700 donors were used in a later genetic analysis, which treated that subset as a discovery cohort. All discovery cohort repertoires had been generated using a single sequencing platform. Both class I and class II loci were covered by HLA typing, at four-digit resolution. The number of typed donors differed by locus: about 629-630 for A, B, C, DRB1 and DQB1; 500 to 550 for DQA1; over 600 for DPA1; and roughly 450 for DPB1. About 5 DR-DQ haplotypes were handled as single units for association and clustering, since linkage in the cohort was strong. Among roughly 400 genotyped donors of the cohort, an average of 235,054 unique TCR beta nucleotide sequences were sequenced per donor, roughly a sixth of them non-productive. Overall study outcomes, separate from this receptor: The earlier analysis of about 600 of the donors excluded roughly 17 rarely observed V segments, including chromosome 9 orphons, because counts were too low. The classifier was reported to diagnose cytomegalovirus status with high specificity and sensitivity in both the original cohort and the validation cohort. For the cohort, immune exposure information was limited to CMV serostatus. Linkage disequilibrium might explain the correlated functional status among segregating V segments, but an unknown experimental factor could not be ruled out. The authors suggested that the approach could potentially be generalized to other disease states and immunological phenotypes. A later genetic analysis associated a missense DCLRE1C variant with V-gene and J-gene trimming of TCR beta chains, and an independent cohort replicated the association. The study listed 150 to 200 TCR beta chains as associated with cytomegalovirus. According to a later analysis, parvovirus B19, influenza, CMV and Epstein-Barr virus appeared linked to several top co-occurrence clusters. In a later analysis, HLA-associated TCR beta chains showed more clonal expansion and lower generation probabilities than non-associated chains that were equally common. According to a later genetic analysis, donors in an Asian-associated ancestry cluster had fewer N-insertions in productive TCRs than the approximately 650-donor mean. A further reported finding was that TCR beta sequences accurately predicted the HLA-A and HLA-B alleles for most subjects in the first cohort. Only TCR beta chains were sequenced in this cohort, and the absence of alpha or paired-chain data limited detectable features. Three of the identified cytomegalovirus-associated TCR beta chains were confirmed in vitro to be specific for cytomegalovirus antigens. A later analysis associated 16,951 TCR beta sequences with specific HLA alleles at a false discovery rate of 0.05. Sequencing depth was assumed to be roughly uniform across donors in the presence/absence analyses, though that assumption may not hold. Some IMGT-functional V segments, including TRBV6-2 and TRBV6-3, could not be distinguished by the 87-base-pair reads and were therefore excluded. Broadly in line with IMGT annotations, most TCR beta V segments showed up in productive rearrangements about 87% or about 30% of the time in an earlier analysis of 450 to 600 of the donors. Across donors, most TCR sequences were observed very rarely, whereas some public TCRs were present in many individuals. A later analysis found that most CMV-associated TCR beta chains appeared HLA-restricted, with HLA associations seemingly driven largely by CMV exposure. The sequencing pipeline was judged likely to have produced a cluster of highly shared sequence variants as a technical artifact. When HLA alleles, especially DR and DQ, strongly co-occurred, TCR associations were difficult to assign to individual alleles. In a later analysis, the rate of TCR association differed among HLA loci, with DRB1 alleles having the most associated TCRs and HLA-C alleles having the fewest. Because HLA typing was missing for some donors at each locus, association tests included only the typed subset.

The cohort consisted of 650 to 850 healthy bone marrow donors. Cohort members were all nominally healthy when sampled, although unrecorded immune exposures were likely present. The donor was CMV seropositive and was included in the group of some 290 seropositive cohort members. Each donor provided a peripheral blood sample, and peripheral blood mononuclear cells were used for TCR beta sequencing. Genomic DNA extraction from the blood cell samples was performed with the Qiagen DNeasy Blood Extraction Kit. The junction shows trimming of 5 bases on V and 9 bases on J, plus 8 bases between the germline ends. From the cysteine up to the phenylalanine, the CDR3 has a length of 11 residues. The sequence is cut down to CDR3 DNA, 33 bases in frame from base 1. The CDR1 and CDR2 encoded by the germline V gene are MDHEN and SYDVKM. Library generation was performed with the immunoSEQ multiplex PCR assay. The multiplex PCR relied on a mix of 60 forward primers for TCR Vbeta segments and 13 reverse primers for TCR Jbeta segments. A multiplex PCR assay on genomic DNA amplified the CDR3 region of rearranged TCR beta genes. The amplified TCR beta libraries were sequenced on the Illumina HiSeq System as 87-base-pair reads. The original methods were these. In a later analysis, roughly 80 million unique TCR beta chains were counted across the 666 repertoires, and roughly 11 million of these chains were shared by at least two donors. Raw reads were error-corrected and collapsed into unique sequences by a nearest-neighbor algorithm in which closely related sequences were merged to remove PCR and sequencing errors. Alignment of CDR3 sequences to IMGT reference sequences was used to assign V, D and J gene segments. For a sequence to be retained, at least a six-nucleotide match to both a V gene segment and a J gene segment was required. A rearrangement was called productive if the CDR3 had no stop codons and remained in frame with V and J, and every other rearrangement was called non-productive. Following IMGT convention, CDR3 was defined as the stretch from the second conserved V-encoded cysteine to the conserved J-encoded phenylalanine. Sequences without an unambiguous match to a single V gene segment were excluded from the earlier analysis of over 500 of the donors. An earlier analysis of fewer than 750 of the donors called V segments functional above 56.7% productive rearrangements and segregating when the between-donor standard deviation exceeded 5%. A statistical classification framework was built to diagnose cytomegalovirus status from the catalog of TCR beta chain sequences. In a later analysis, TCR nucleotide sequences were compared against IMGT/GENE-DB human TR gene sequences so that V and J genes could be assigned. Using the TCRdist pipeline, a later analysis assigned CDR3 sequences along with most-parsimonious VDJ recombination scenarios. In a later analysis, each TCR beta chain was defined by its CDR3 amino acid sequence together with its V-gene family, and reads lacking a unique V-gene family were excluded. A later analysis removed 600 or so highly shared, low-generation-probability nucleotide sequences to deal with suspected cross-contamination and a sequencing artifact. For each public chain, a later analysis derived a clonal expansion index from normalized ranks of inferred template counts within each repertoire. A later analysis computed generation probabilities with a VDJ recombination model fitted to out-of-frame rearrangements, and checked the results against IGoR. In a later analysis, hypergeometric tests were used to score TCR-TCR, TCR-HLA and TCR-CMV co-occurrence, with a repertoire-size bias correction applied to TCR pairs. A later analysis estimated false discovery rates by permuting HLA or CMV assignments 20 times. A later analysis grouped co-occurring TCRs with DBSCAN, adding TCRdist sequence similarity when clustering within HLA-allele-positive subsets. For co-occurrence clustering, repertoires with fewer than 30,000 or more than 120,000 public chains were excluded, along with roughly five repertoires with anomalous nucleotide sharing. Sourced from immuneACCESS, this table was stored by TCRdb with only in-frame sequences that have V and J called. A share of the clones is absent; for the studies checked, an unresolved V gene accounts for under half, and the remainder has no known explanation. V and J calls plus clone size are reproduced from that table; the DNA served to infer D and trimming. This sample comprises roughly 190,000 clones, approximately 80% of them detected only once. The ten top clones hold roughly 13% of the sample.

On this clone itself: Its antigen is not yet known. Base qualities are not provided; no much larger clone lies one nucleotide away.

The receptor comes from a woman aged 25 to 39 in good health and CMV-seropositive. The sequenced material came from PBMCs. The sequence is built from TRBV28 and TRBJ1-5; the D gene remains uncertain. At the DNA level, the sequence is TGTGCCAGCAGTCAAGGGAGGCCCCAGCATTTT. This is translated as CASSQGRPQHF.